This T cell receptor (beta chain) was found in a study of post-analysis software for immune sequencing data (dated by TCRdb to the mid-2010s). With regard to the full study: Disease courses on record covered relapsing-remitting, secondary progressive and progressive-relapsing multiple sclerosis, though some patients had no subtype annotation. A subset of samples was prepared in parallel using single-end sample barcoding, then pooled and co-amplified after Illumina adapter ligation. The patient repertoires were set against under 13 previously published healthy control repertoires from donors whose ages ranged from roughly 6 to 26 years. The paper's findings and limits, for the study overall: Direct clustering with F measure revealed strong co-clustering of samples prepared in the same batch, which led to a batch-effect correction. Multiple sclerosis patients had significantly lower normalized Chao1 diversity than controls, a result that suggests substantial peripheral T-cell clonal expansion. Significantly higher frequencies in patients than in controls were found for several TRBV segments, including TRBV5-6, TRBV5-1 and TRBV20-1. The control group was slightly older than the multiple sclerosis patient group.

This clonotype has only a few counts. No cognate antigen has been identified for it. Base qualities are not provided; no much larger clone lies one nucleotide away. To demonstrate the VDJtools post-analysis software, the study profiled TCR beta repertoires from the peripheral blood of 13 young patients with multiple sclerosis. Multiple sclerosis patients were children and adolescents aged roughly 6 to 16 years. V and J lose 6 bases and 2 bases, and a span of 14 bases separates them. Reading from cysteine to phenylalanine, the CDR3 counts 14 amino acids. Solely the CDR3 DNA is kept, with 42 bases framed from the first base. The germline V gene encodes CDR1 MNHEY and CDR2 SMNVEV (reference sequence). The method behind the library was PCR. The instrument given in TCRdb is Illumina HiSeq 2500. To reduce PCR and sequencing biases, unique molecular identifiers were built into the TCR beta cDNA libraries. Per 1 to 10 million input T cells, approximately 500,000 cDNA molecules were obtained, such that each molecule approximated one T cell. The same protocol used for the earlier healthy control dataset was applied to prepare and sequence the patient libraries. Samples belonging to the same batch were prepared together, multiplexed and sequenced on a shared HiSeq lane. Per the authors' processing: MIGEC handled the raw barcoded reads, throwing out single-read molecular identifier groups before consensus assembly and CDR3 extraction. VDJtools was used for post-analysis of the clonotype tables, and diversity was normalized by down-sampling every dataset to the size of the smallest sample. Repertoire overlap clustering matched CDR3 amino acid but not nucleotide sequences to correct batch-related cross-sample contamination. TCRdb reprocessing: public reads trimmed at Q25 with fastp, clones called with MiXCR, in-frame beta chains kept. Each record represents a unique CDR3 protein, reported with the most common genes and DNA among its rows. V and J calls and clone size were set by TCRdb, not the authors. This sample has about 770,000 distinct CDR3 sequences in its table, and about 45% of those were observed once. The ten biggest clones cover roughly 4.9% of the sample.

The rearranged chain carries TRBV27 and TRBJ2-7; no D segment can be confidently identified. The sequence came from a girl between 5 and 17 years old with multiple sclerosis. The sample comprised blood. The nucleotide sequence reads TGTGCCAGCAGCGCTAGTCAGCAAGCCTACGAGCAGTACTTC. It translates to CASSASQQAYEQYF.